This TCR beta chain originates from a study of cytomegalovirus exposure and HLA in healthy donors. Points from the study as a whole: Compared with the roughly 670-donor mean, an Asian-associated ancestry cluster reportedly had fewer N-insertions, according to a later analysis.

V was pared by 7 bases and J by 1 base, with 8 bases between. The germline gives CDR1 MDHEN, CDR2 SYDVKM. The CDR3 contains 12 residues. 13 Jbeta primers and 60 Vbeta primers were used for the PCR. Clones were read by immunoSEQ multiplex PCR, and TCRdb kept only the in-frame ones, dropping some. This table holds more than 85,000 clones, 65% to 80% found once. Note on this clone: The antigen is not known.

This sequence joins TRBV28 and TRBJ2-7; no firm D call. The material sequenced was PBMCs. This clonotype originated in a male donor in good health and CMV-seronegative. CDR3 in amino acids: CASKTDSYEQYF. In nucleotides, the CDR3 is TGTGCCAGCAAAACAGATTCCTACGAGCAGTACTTC.